One T cell receptor beta chain is described in this entry. Its antigen is as yet unknown. This entry comes from a study of T cell repertoires in aging, cancer and after chemotherapy. TRB rearrangements spanning V, D and J were amplified using mixed TRB-A/B primers. A single record per CDR3 protein comes from TCRdb applying MiXCR to the multiplex PCR reads. Seen here are 8,500 to 10,000 distinct CDR3 sequences, nearly 55% observed once, and the top ten hold roughly 21%. Germline CDR1 is SGHKS and CDR2 is YYEKEE (reference sequence). The CDR3 contains 14 residues. V dropped 2 bases and J dropped 1; count of bases not matched to a gene: 0. Findings and limits, study-wide: Age-matched healthy donors had significantly more diverse, less clonal blood TCR repertoires than untreated cancer patients.

TCR beta rearrangements were amplified from peripheral blood genomic DNA. The sample taken for sequencing was blood. The chain carries TRBV5-5 and TRBJ2-3, with TRBD2 identical over 8 bases. This sequence originates from a human donor in good health. The CDR3 loop is CASSFGGGTDTQYF. CDR3 bases: TGTGCCAGCAGCTTCGGGGGGGGCACAGATACGCAGTATTTT.